The clone carrying this T cell receptor (beta chain) was counted a few times. Its antigen is undetermined. The CDR3 contains 19 residues. Per the germline V gene, CDR1 is LGHNA and CDR2 is YSLEER. V was trimmed by 1 base and J by 0 bases, leaving 21 bases between them. TCRdb recomputed calls from the RT-PCR reads with MiXCR, one row per CDR3 protein. Here the sample spans 700,000 to 900,000 distinct CDR3 sequences, over 20% being singletons. The sample belongs to a study of response to subunit inactivated influenza vaccine. Whole-study results and caveats: Each seasonal influenza vaccination recruits few new T cells, the authors suggested.

The J gene is TRBJ1-1, the V gene TRBV4-3, with D uncertain. The sample here was PBMCs from blood, taken 5 to 6 days after vaccination. The TCR was taken from a man between 50 and 59 years old who received an inactivated influenza vaccine. The CDR3 bases are TGCGCCAGCAGCCAAGTTTGGTATGGAAACGTTTTGTTGAACACTGAAGCTTTCTTT. Its translation is CASSQVWYGNVLLNTEAFF.